This T cell receptor (beta chain) was identified in a study of T-cell reconstitution after alpha-beta-depleted transplantation in children. The CDR3 sequence is 16 residues long. Germline V gene data show CDR1 as MNHEY and CDR2 as SMNVEV (reference sequence). The ends lost 5 bases at V and 6 bases at J; junction bases unmatched: 11. Regarding the study as a whole: From surviving recipient T cells and thymic progenitors came the high day-60 TCRbeta diversity observed in some patients. About two months after transplant, alpha-beta T cells reportedly came from several hundred expanded graft clones. Fresh T-cell production supplied most of the T-cell counts and diversity seen one year after transplant.

About this clonotype itself: The antigen is not known.

A library of TCRbeta sequences, prepared with unique molecular identifiers, was generated. MiXCR, run by TCRdb on the PCR reads, gives a single entry per CDR3 protein. Seen here are approximately 300,000 distinct CDR3 sequences, 6.5% to 9% observed once, and the top ten hold about 9.3%. This clonotype was sampled from a female patient aged 2-9 years who had a stem cell transplant for Fanconi anemia, so the T cells may come from the graft donor. The chain is built from TRBV27 and TRBJ2-3; 10 bases fit TRBD1. Sequences were derived from peripheral blood, sampled 360 days after TCRalphabeta/CD19-depleted stem cell transplant. CDR3 loop: CASSPLRDRGFDTQYF. Here the CDR3 DNA reads TGTGCCAGCAGTCCCCTCCGGGACAGGGGCTTTGATACGCAGTATTTT.